This T cell receptor (beta chain) was recovered during a study of T cell responses to AZD1222 COVID-19 vaccine. Assay used: immunoSEQ multiplex PCR; TCRdb lists only in-frame clones, some missing. The data contain about 180,000 clones, 80% to 95% of them singletons. V was shortened by 1 base and J by 0 bases, with 3 bases between the two germline ends. Germline assignment: CDR1 SGHAT and CDR2 FQDESV (reference sequence). CDR3 length equals 13 residues. The chain joins TRBV11-1 to TRBJ1-1; D call uncertain. The origin of this receptor is an adult who received the AZD1222 COVID-19 vaccine. This material consisted of peripheral blood, taken 28 days after the second AZD1222 dose. CDR3: CASSLVLNTEAFF. The CDR3 coding sequence is TGTGCCAGCAGCTTAGTTTTGAACACTGAAGCTTTCTTT.